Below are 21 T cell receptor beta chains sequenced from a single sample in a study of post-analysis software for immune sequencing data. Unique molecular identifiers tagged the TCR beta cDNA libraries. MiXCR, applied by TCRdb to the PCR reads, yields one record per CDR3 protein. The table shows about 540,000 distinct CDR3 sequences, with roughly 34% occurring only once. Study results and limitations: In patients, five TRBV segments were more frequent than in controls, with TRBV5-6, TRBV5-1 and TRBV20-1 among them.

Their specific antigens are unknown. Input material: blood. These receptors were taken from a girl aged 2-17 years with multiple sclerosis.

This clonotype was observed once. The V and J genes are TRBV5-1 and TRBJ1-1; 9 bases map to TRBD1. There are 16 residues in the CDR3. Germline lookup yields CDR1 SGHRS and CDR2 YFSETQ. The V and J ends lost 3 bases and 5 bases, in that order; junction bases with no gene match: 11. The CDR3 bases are TGCGCCAGCAGCTCCAGAACGCGGACAGGGGTGACTGAAGCTTTCTTT. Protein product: CASSSRTRTGVTEAFF.

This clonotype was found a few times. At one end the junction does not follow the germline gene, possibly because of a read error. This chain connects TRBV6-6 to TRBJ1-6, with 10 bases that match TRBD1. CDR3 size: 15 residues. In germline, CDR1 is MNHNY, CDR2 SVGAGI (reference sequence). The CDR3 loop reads CASSFSGQGDSPLHF. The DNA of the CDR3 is TGTGCCAGCAGCTTCTCCGGACAGGGGGATTCTCCCCTCCACTTT.

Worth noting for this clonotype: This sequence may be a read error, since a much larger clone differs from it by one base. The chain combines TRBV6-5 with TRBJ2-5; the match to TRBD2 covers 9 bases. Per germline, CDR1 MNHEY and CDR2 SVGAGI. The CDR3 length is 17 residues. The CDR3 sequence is CACSFRGAGGLVETQYF. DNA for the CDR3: TGTGCCTGCAGTTTCCGTGGGGCGGGGGGGCTGGTAGAGACCCAGTACTTC.

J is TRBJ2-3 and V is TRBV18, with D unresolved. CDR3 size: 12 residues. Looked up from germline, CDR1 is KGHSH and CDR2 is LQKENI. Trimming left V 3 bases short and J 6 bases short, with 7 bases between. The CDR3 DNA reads TGTGCCAGCTCACCGGGTCGGGATACGCAGTATTTT. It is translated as CASSPGRDTQYF.

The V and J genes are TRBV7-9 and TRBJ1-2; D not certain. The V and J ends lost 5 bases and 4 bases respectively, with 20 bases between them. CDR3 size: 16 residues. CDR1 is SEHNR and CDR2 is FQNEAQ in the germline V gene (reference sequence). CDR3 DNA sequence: TGTGCCAGCAGCCCCCTAGATTCGCCGGCGACCTATGGCTACACCTTC. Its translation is CASSPLDSPATYGYTF.

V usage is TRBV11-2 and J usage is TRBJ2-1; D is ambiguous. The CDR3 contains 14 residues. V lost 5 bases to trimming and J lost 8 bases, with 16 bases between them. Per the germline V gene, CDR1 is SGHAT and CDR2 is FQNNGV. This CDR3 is CASSPRLLRDEQFF. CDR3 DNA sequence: TGTGCCAGCAGCCCACGCCTCTTGCGCGATGAGCAGTTCTTC.

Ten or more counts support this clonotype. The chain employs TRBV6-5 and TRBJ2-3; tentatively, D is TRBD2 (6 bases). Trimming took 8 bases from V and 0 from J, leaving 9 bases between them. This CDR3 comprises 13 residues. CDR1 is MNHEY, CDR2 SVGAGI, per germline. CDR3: CASRRGSTDTQYF. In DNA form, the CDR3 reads TGTGCCAGCCGTCGGGGGAGCACAGATACGCAGTATTTT.

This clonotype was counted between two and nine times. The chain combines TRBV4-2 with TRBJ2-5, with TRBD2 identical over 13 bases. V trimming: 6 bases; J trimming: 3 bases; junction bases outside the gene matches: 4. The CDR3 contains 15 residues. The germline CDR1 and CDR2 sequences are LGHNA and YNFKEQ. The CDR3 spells CASRRGLAGEETQYF. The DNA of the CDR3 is TGTGCCAGCAGACGCGGACTAGCGGGGGAAGAGACCCAGTACTTC.

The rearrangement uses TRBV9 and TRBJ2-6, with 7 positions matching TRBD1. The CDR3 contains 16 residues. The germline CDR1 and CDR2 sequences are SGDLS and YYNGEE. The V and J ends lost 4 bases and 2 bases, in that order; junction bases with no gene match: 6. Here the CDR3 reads CASSLGTDAGANVLTF. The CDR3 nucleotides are TGTGCCAGCAGCCTGGGGACAGATGCTGGGGCCAACGTCCTGACTTTC.

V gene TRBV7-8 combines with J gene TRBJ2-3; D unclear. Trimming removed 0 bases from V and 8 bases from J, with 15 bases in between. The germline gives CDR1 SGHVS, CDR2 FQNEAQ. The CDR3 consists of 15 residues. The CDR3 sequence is CASSLAVGNLGTQYF. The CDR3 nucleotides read TGTGCCAGCAGCTTAGCGGTTGGAAACCTTGGTACGCAGTATTTT.

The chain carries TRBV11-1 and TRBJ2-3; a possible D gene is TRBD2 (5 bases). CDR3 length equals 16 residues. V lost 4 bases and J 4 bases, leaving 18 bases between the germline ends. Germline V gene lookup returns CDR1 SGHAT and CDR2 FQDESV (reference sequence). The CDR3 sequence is CASSSRGNPGSDTQYF. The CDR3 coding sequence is TGTGCCAGCAGCTCGCGAGGGAATCCTGGATCAGATACGCAGTATTTT.

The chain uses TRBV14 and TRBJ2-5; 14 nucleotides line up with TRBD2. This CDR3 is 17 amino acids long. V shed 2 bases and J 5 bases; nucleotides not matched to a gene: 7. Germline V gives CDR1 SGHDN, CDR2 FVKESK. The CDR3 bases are TGTGCCAGCAGCCAACGACCGGGACTAGCGGGGGTGGAGACCCAGTACTTC. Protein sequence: CASSQRPGLAGVETQYF.

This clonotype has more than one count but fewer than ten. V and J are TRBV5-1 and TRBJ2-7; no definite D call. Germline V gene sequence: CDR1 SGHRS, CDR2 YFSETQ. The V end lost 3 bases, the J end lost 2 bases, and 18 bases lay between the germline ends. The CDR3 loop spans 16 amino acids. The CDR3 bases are TGCGCCAGCAGCTCACCCCCCGGCAGGAATACCTACGAGCAGTACTTC. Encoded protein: CASSSPPGRNTYEQYF.

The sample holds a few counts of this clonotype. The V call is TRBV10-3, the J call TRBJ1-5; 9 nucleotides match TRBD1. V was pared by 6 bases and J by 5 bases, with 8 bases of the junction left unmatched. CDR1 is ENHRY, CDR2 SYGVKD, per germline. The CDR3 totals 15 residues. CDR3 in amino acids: CAISARQGGDQPQHF. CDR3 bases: TGTGCCATCAGCGCGAGACAGGGGGGGGATCAGCCCCAGCATTTT.

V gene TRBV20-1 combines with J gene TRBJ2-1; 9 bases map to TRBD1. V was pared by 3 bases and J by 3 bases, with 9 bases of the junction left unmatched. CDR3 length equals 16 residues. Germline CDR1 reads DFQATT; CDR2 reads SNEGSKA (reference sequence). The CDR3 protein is CSARPAGTGYYNEQFF. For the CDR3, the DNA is TGCAGTGCTAGGCCGGCCGGGACAGGGTACTACAATGAGCAGTTCTTC.

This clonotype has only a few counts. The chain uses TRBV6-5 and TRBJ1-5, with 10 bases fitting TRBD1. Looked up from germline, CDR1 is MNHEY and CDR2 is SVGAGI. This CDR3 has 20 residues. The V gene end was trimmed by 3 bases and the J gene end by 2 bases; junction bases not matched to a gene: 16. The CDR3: CASSYNLRTGGSIGNQPQHF. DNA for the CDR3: TGTGCCAGCAGTTATAACCTCCGGACAGGGGGTTCGATCGGCAATCAGCCCCAGCATTTT.

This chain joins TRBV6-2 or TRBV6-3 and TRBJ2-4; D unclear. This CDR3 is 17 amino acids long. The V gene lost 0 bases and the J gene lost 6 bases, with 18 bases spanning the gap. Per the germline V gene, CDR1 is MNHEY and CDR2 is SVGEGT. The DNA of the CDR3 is TGTGCCAGCAGTTACTCGAGTAGGGCGACGCTACCAAACATTCAGTACTTC. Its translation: CASSYSSRATLPNIQYF.

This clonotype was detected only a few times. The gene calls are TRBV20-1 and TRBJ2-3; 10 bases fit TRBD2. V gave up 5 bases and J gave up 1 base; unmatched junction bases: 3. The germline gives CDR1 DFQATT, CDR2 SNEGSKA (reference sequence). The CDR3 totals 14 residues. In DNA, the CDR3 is TGCAGTGCTTCCCTAGCGGGGGGCACAGATACGCAGTATTTT. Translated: CSASLAGGTDTQYF.

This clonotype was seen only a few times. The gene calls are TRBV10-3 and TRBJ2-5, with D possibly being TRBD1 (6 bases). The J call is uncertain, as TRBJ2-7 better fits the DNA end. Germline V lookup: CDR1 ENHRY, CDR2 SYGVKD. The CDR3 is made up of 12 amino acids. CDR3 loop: CAISLQGYEQYF. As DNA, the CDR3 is TGTGCCATCAGCCTACAGGGCTACGAGCAGTACTTC.

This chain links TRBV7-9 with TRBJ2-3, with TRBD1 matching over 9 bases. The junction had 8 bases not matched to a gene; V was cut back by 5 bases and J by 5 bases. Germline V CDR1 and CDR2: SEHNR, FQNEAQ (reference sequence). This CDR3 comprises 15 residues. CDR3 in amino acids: CASSPTGGWEDTQYF. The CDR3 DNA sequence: TGTGCCAGCAGCCCTACAGGGGGCTGGGAAGATACGCAGTATTTT.

In nucleotides, the CDR3 is TGCAGCGTTCGTAGGGGAAACGCCGAGCAGTACTTC. Translating it yields CSVRRGNAEQYF. The rearrangement joins TRBV29-1 to TRBJ2-4; possible D gene TRBD1, 5 bases. The DNA end lines up better with TRBJ2-7; the J call may be wrong. This CDR3 contains 12 residues. Germline V gene data show CDR1 as SQVTM and CDR2 as ANQGSEA.